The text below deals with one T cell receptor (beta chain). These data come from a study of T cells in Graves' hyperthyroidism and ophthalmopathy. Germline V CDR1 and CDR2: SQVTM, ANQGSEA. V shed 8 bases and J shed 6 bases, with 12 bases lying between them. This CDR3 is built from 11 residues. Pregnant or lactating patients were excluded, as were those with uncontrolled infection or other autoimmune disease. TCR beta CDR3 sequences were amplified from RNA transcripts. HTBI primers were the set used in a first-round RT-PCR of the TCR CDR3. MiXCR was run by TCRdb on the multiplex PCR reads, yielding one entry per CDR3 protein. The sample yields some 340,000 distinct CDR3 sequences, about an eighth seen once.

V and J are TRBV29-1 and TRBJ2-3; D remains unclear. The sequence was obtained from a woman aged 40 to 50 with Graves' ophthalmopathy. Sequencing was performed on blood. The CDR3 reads CSLGPADTQYF. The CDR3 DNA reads TGCAGCCTAGGTCCAGCTGATACGCAGTATTTT.